The TCR beta chain described here comes from a study of blood T cell repertoires in COVID-19. Study-level background: Samples came from the United States, Italy and Spain, spanning acute and convalescent COVID-19.

This CDR3 comprises 12 residues. CDR1 MNHNY and CDR2 SVGAGI come from the germline V gene (reference sequence). The V and J ends lost 10 bases and 8 bases respectively, with 17 bases between them. Original data processing: Estimation of nucleated cell counts relied on the amplification of reference gene primers. Clones were sequenced by immunoSEQ multiplex PCR, and TCRdb holds only the in-frame ones, with some missing. That table is the source of V, J and clone size, and D and trimming were worked out from the DNA. This table has around 260,000 clones, 91% appearing once. The sequencing sample was made of peripheral blood. The rearrangement links TRBV6-6 to TRBJ1-2; the D is unclear. This TCR derives from a person aged 18-35 years with COVID-19, enrolled during active disease. This CDR3 is CANHAASVGYTF. DNA for the CDR3: TGTGCCAACCACGCGGCTTCGGTGGGCTACACCTTC.